This TCR beta chain is drawn from a study of T-cell reconstitution after alpha-beta-depleted transplantation in children. The study, taken as a whole, reports: Expanded graft clones, several hundred of them, were reportedly the source of alpha-beta T cells about two months after transplant.

A TCRbeta library incorporating unique molecular identifiers was prepared. TCRdb passed the PCR reads through MiXCR, listing each CDR3 protein once. The profile shows about 130,000 distinct CDR3 sequences, approximately 8.7% of them singletons. This clonotype was counted only a few times. What it recognizes is unknown. The receptor comes from a girl under three years old who had a stem cell transplant for combined immunodeficiency, so the T cells may come from the graft donor. Sequenced here: PBMCs, mostly from graft donor cells, sampled 180 days after TCRalphabeta/CD19-depleted stem cell transplant.

In DNA form, the CDR3 reads TGCAGCGTTGACGCCCCGGGACAGGGAGGACAAGAGACCCAGTACTTC. This sequence encodes CSVDAPGQGGQETQYF. This chain links TRBV29-1 with TRBJ2-5, with TRBD1 matching over 9 bases. The V segment lost 3 bases and the J segment 2 bases; nucleotides outside the gene matches: 10. The germline CDR1 and CDR2 sequences are SQVTM and ANQGSEA. There are 16 residues in the CDR3.